This T cell receptor (beta chain) was obtained from a study of blood T cells in healthy people across ages. Across the study: About one barcoded beta molecule was captured per two T cells (by template switching).

Isolation per sample recovered at least 7 million PBMCs. With a J-beta primer mix and a sample-barcoded 5' primer, a second PCR ran about 7 to 12 cycles. One entry per CDR3 protein results from TCRdb running MiXCR on the 5' RACE reads. The table lists fewer than 900,000 distinct CDR3 sequences, 43% of them singletons. The material sequenced was blood. This clonotype was obtained from a woman aged 60-75 years in good health.

The CDR3 DNA reads TGTGCCAGCAGTTCTACGAGGGGGACAGACGGGGAGCTGTTTTTT. Its protein is CASSSTRGTDGELFF. This chain links TRBV6-6 with TRBJ2-2; 7 bases map to TRBD1. V trimming: 4 bases; J trimming: 7 bases; junction bases outside the gene matches: 9. Germline V lookup: CDR1 MNHNY, CDR2 SVGAGI (reference sequence). The CDR3 is 15 amino acids.